Each of the 21 T cell receptor beta chains below was sequenced from the same sample in a study of T cell repertoires in cytomegalovirus infection. From the reads, TCRdb called clonotypes with MiXCR, one entry per CDR3 protein. The sample shows around 540,000 distinct CDR3 sequences, roughly a third of them seen only once. Their antigen targets remain unknown. Sequences were derived from cultured PBMCs, sampled from culture after CMV antigen stimulation. These receptors came from a human donor in good health (CMV status not recorded). Some clones in this sample may be carry-over from other donors' samples.

The chain has TRBV5-1 and TRBJ1-4; D might be TRBD1 (5 bases). There are 15 residues in the CDR3. Germline V gives CDR1 SGHRS, CDR2 YFSETQ. Trimming took 4 bases from V and 4 from J, leaving 14 bases between them. The CDR3 bases are TGCGCCAGCAGCGACGGGGGAGGCCGTAATGAAAAACTGTTTTTT. Translating it yields CASSDGGGRNEKLFF. Full variable domain (rest looked up from reference TRBV5-1 and TRBJ1-4): KAGVTQTPRYLIKTRGQQVTLSCSPISGHRSVSWYQQTPGQGLQFLFEYFSETQRNKGNFPGRFSGRQFSNSRSEMNVSTLELGDSALYLCASSDGGGRNEKLFFGSGTQLSVL.

This clonotype turned up a few times. The V call is TRBV5-6, the J call TRBJ1-1, with a tentative D call TRBD1 (5 bases). The CDR3 totals 13 residues. V was trimmed by 4 bases and J by 2 bases, leaving 9 bases between them. Per germline, CDR1 SGHDT and CDR2 YYEEEE. CDR3 region: CASSEDSNTEAFF. CDR3 nucleotide sequence: TGTGCCAGCAGCGAAGACAGTAACACTGAAGCTTTCTTT.

The rearrangement joins TRBV5-5 to TRBJ2-1, with D uncertain. With 4 bases removed from V and 0 bases from J, the gap between germline ends came to 11 bases. The CDR3 contains 15 residues. Looked up from germline, CDR1 is SGHKS and CDR2 is YYEKEE (reference sequence). CDR3 DNA: TGTGCCAGCAGCGCGGACCCGAGCTCCTACAATGAGCAGTTCTTC. Translation: CASSADPSSYNEQFF.

This clonotype was seen only a few times. The chain joins TRBV11-1 to TRBJ2-3; 7 bases are a match to TRBD2. J lost 0 bases, V lost 3 bases, and 6 bases had no gene match. Germline V gives CDR1 SGHAT, CDR2 FQDESV (reference sequence). This CDR3 spans 16 amino acids. In DNA form, the CDR3 reads TGTGCCAGCAGCTTTTTGGCTAGCGGCAGCACAGATACGCAGTATTTT. It translates to CASSFLASGSTDTQYF.

This clonotype came up a few times. The genes are TRBV29-1 and TRBJ2-1; tentative D call: TRBD1 (6 bases). CDR1 and CDR2 (germline): SQVTM, ANQGSEA. The V and J ends lost 5 bases and 7 bases respectively, with 18 bases between them. This CDR3 has 14 amino acids. The CDR3 DNA reads TGCAGCGTTTGTGTTGTGGACAGAGTTAATGAGCAGTTCTTC. This gives the protein CSVCVVDRVNEQFF.

The gene calls are TRBV27 and TRBJ2-7; TRBD2 matches at 10 bases. V was pared by 0 bases and J by 0 bases, with 2 bases of the junction left unmatched. Germline CDR1 MNHEY, CDR2 SMNVEV (reference sequence). This CDR3 contains 16 residues. CDR3 protein: CASSLSLAGGSYEQYF. CDR3 DNA sequence: TGTGCCAGCAGTTTATCCTTAGCGGGAGGCTCCTACGAGCAGTACTTC.

Only a few counts were recorded for this clonotype. The rearrangement links TRBV7-9 to TRBJ2-7; D is unresolved. CDR1 is SEHNR and CDR2 is FQNEAQ in the germline V gene (reference sequence). V gave up 1 base and J gave up 5 bases, with 3 bases separating them. CDR3 length: 11 residues. Here the CDR3 reads CASSLEHEQYV. As DNA, the CDR3 is TGTGCCAGCAGCTTAGAACACGAGCAGTACGTC.

This clonotype was detected only a few times. CDR3 sequence: CATKRGQSTEAFF. The CDR3 nucleotides are TGTGCCACCAAGAGGGGGCAGAGCACTGAAGCTTTCTTT. The rearrangement joins TRBV6-6 to TRBJ1-1, with 7 nucleotides matching TRBD1. Looked up from germline, CDR1 is MNHNY and CDR2 is SVGAGI (reference sequence). The CDR3 loop spans 13 amino acids. Trimming took 10 bases from V and 4 from J; bases not matched to a gene: 9.

The chain carries TRBV20-1 and TRBJ2-3; D is ambiguous. The CDR3 runs 13 residues. Trimming pared 8 bases from V and 2 bases from J, leaving 14 bases between. Germline CDR1 reads DFQATT; CDR2 reads SNEGSKA (reference sequence). The CDR3 DNA is TGCAGTCCCAGACTGGTCTCCACAGATACGCAGTATTTT. It specifies CSPRLVSTDTQYF.

This clonotype turned up a few times. The rearrangement joins TRBV7-2 to TRBJ1-1; no clear D gene. V gave up 1 base and J gave up 4 bases, with 13 bases separating them. Germline V gene data show CDR1 as SGHTA and CDR2 as FQGNSA. This CDR3 is 15 amino acids long. Here the CDR3 DNA reads TGTGCCAGCAGCTTAGTTGTCAGATCTAGCACTGAAGCTTTCTTT. Residues: CASSLVVRSSTEAFF. The variable domain in full, with the rest retrieved from reference TRBV7-2 and TRBJ1-1, is GAGVSQSPSNKVTEKGKDVELRCDPISGHTALYWYRQSLGQGLEFLIYFQGNSAPDKSGLPSDRFSAERTGGSVSTLTIQRTQQEDSAVYLCASSLVVRSSTEAFFGQGTRLTVV.

This clonotype has more than one count but fewer than ten. V gene TRBV6-5 combines with J gene TRBJ1-2; D uncertain. This CDR3 spans 14 amino acids. V was pared by 0 bases and J by 3 bases, with 8 bases between. Germline-derived CDR1 and CDR2 are MNHEY and SVGAGI. The CDR3 region is CASSYSRSDYGYTF. CDR3 nucleotides: TGTGCCAGCAGTTACTCACGGTCAGACTATGGCTACACCTTC.

The CDR3 DNA reads as TGTGCCAGCAGGAGCCTCGGGAGGGGGGCTTTCTCTGGAAACACCATATATTTT. Its translation: CASRSLGRGAFSGNTIYF. The J gene is TRBJ1-3, the V gene TRBV12-3 or TRBV12-4, with D perhaps TRBD1 (6 bases). V lost 6 bases and J lost 0, with 21 bases in between. This CDR3 region has 18 residues.

This clonotype was seen more than once but under ten times. The rearrangement uses TRBV19 and TRBJ1-2; no definite D call. Germline lookup yields CDR1 LNHDA and CDR2 SQIVND (reference sequence). Deletions cut 4 bases from V and 6 bases from J, with 12 bases between. The CDR3 runs to 13 residues. Here the CDR3 reads CASSSFGLDGYTF. CDR3 sequence (DNA): TGTGCCAGTAGTAGTTTTGGGTTAGATGGCTACACCTTC.

This clonotype was seen only a few times. J is TRBJ2-1 and V is TRBV19, with 7 bases fitting TRBD2. The germline CDR1 and CDR2 sequences are LNHDA and SQIVND (reference sequence). The CDR3 loop spans 14 amino acids. V lost 6 bases and J lost 1; bases outside the gene matches: 3. CDR3 coding DNA: TGTGCCAGTAGGTCCGGGAGGTCCTACAATGAGCAGTTCTTC. Translation gives CASRSGRSYNEQFF.

This rearrangement joins TRBV7-2 to TRBJ2-2; D remains unclear. Trimming shortened V by 7 bases and J by 2 bases, and 11 bases separated the two germline ends. Germline assignment: CDR1 SGHTA and CDR2 FQGNSA. The CDR3 contains 14 residues. The CDR3 DNA reads as TGTGCCAGCAATTTTGAGGCAAACACCGGGGAGCTGTTTTTT. Its translation: CASNFEANTGELFF.

The J gene is TRBJ2-7, the V gene TRBV10-3, with TRBD1 identical over 9 bases. This CDR3 is built from 14 residues. Germline values: CDR1 ENHRY, CDR2 SYGVKD. The V segment lost 7 bases and the J segment 1 base; nucleotides outside the gene matches: 5. CDR3 residues: CAIMKGQGSYEQYF. CDR3 DNA sequence: TGTGCCATCATGAAGGGACAGGGATCCTACGAGCAGTACTTC.

The chain recombines TRBV4-2 with TRBJ2-7; no clear D gene. Germline values: CDR1 LGHNA, CDR2 YNFKEQ. The V and J ends lost 1 base and 3 bases respectively, with 10 bases between them. This CDR3 spans 14 amino acids. CDR3 protein: CASSQVTTNYEQYF. CDR3 in DNA: TGTGCCAGCAGCCAAGTTACGACCAACTACGAGCAGTACTTC.

The CDR3: CSLKVAGGPGEQFF. The CDR3 DNA follows: TGCAGCCTCAAGGTTGCGGGAGGGCCCGGTGAGCAGTTCTTC. The chain links TRBV29-1 to TRBJ2-1, with 9 bases lining up with TRBD2. Losses at the gene ends were 8 bases for V and 9 bases for J; bases not matched to a gene: 14. The CDR3 consists of 14 residues. Germline-derived CDR1 and CDR2 are SQVTM and ANQGSEA.

Comment on this clonotype: The junction and the germline gene differ at one end; a read error may be behind it. The chain is built from TRBV7-9 and TRBJ2-7; 13 bases fit TRBD2. Germline assignment: CDR1 SEHNR and CDR2 FQNEAQ (reference sequence). CDR3 length equals 16 residues. CDR3 nucleotide sequence: TGTGCCAGCAGCCGAGGACTAGCGGGAGCCCCATACGAGCTGTACTTC. This translates into CASSRGLAGAPYELYF.

The V call is TRBV30, the J call TRBJ1-2, with 7 nucleotides matching TRBD1. Germline CDR1 GTSNPN, CDR2 SVGIG (reference sequence). This CDR3 has 12 residues. With 7 bases clipped from V and 4 bases from J, the junction kept 6 bases outside the gene matches. CDR3 protein: CASTGTAYGYTF. In DNA, the CDR3 is TGTGCCTCCACCGGGACAGCCTATGGCTACACCTTC.

The V gene is TRBV14, the J gene TRBJ1-3; no definite D call. Looked up from germline, CDR1 is SGHDN and CDR2 is FVKESK. The CDR3 runs to 14 residues. V shed 1 base and J shed 4 bases, with 8 bases lying between them. The CDR3 loop is CASSQVSGGNTIYF. DNA of the CDR3: TGTGCCAGCAGCCAAGTATCTGGAGGAAACACCATATATTTT.